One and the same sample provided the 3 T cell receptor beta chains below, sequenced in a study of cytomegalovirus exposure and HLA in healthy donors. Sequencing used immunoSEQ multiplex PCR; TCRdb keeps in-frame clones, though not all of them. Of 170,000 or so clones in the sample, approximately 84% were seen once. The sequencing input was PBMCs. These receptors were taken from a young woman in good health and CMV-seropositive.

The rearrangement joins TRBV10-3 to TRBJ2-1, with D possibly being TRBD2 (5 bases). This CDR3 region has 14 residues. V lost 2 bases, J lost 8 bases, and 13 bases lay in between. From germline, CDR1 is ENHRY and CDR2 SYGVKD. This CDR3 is CAISEKSLGDEQFF. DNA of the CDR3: TGTGCCATCAGTGAGAAAAGTTTGGGAGATGAGCAGTTCTTC.

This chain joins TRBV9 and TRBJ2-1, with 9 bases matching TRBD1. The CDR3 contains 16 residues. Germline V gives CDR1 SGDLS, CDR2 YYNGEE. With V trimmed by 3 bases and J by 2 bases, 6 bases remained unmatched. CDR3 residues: CASSANRGHAYNEQFF. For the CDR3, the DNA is TGTGCCAGCAGCGCGAACAGGGGGCACGCCTACAATGAGCAGTTCTTC.

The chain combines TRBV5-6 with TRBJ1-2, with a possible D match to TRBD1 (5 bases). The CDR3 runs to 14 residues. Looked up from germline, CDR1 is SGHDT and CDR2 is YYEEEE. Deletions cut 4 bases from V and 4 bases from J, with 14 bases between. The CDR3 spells CASSPGHLGYGYTF. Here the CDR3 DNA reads TGTGCCAGCAGCCCCGGACATCTGGGCTATGGCTACACCTTC.